Following are 22 T cell receptor beta chains from one sample sequenced in a study of cytomegalovirus exposure and HLA in healthy donors (dated by TCRdb to the late 2010s). Receptor amplification or capture employed the immunoSEQ multiplex PCR assay. TCRdb took over this immuneACCESS table, retaining in-frame rearrangements with V and J assigned. Such tables are incomplete; in checked studies, under half of the missing clones stem from an unresolved V gene, and the remainder is unexplained. This sample gives 200,000 to 300,000 clones in total; roughly 86% of them show up just once. 1.2% of the sample belongs to the ten largest clones. Sequenced sample: PBMCs. These receptors originate from a woman aged 30 to 39 in good health and CMV-seropositive.

This chain joins TRBV30 and TRBJ2-1; D not resolved. Germline assignment: CDR1 GTSNPN and CDR2 SVGIG (reference sequence). The length of the CDR3 is 11 residues. V lost 3 bases and J 4 bases, leaving 4 bases between the germline ends. The CDR3 loop is CAWREYNEQFF. In DNA form, the CDR3 reads TGTGCCTGGAGGGAGTACAATGAGCAGTTCTTC.

This chain uses TRBV7-8 with TRBJ1-1; D is unresolved. The V end lost 5 bases, the J end lost 2 bases, and 12 bases lay between the germline ends. This CDR3 spans 14 amino acids. Germline lookup yields CDR1 SGHVS and CDR2 FQNEAQ. The chain's CDR3 is CASSLGHANTEAFF. The CDR3 DNA is TGTGCCAGCAGCCTGGGCCATGCCAACACTGAAGCTTTCTTT.

V usage is TRBV18 and J usage is TRBJ1-1; D gene uncertain. The germline V gene encodes CDR1 KGHSH and CDR2 LQKENI. Deletions cut 3 bases from V and 2 bases from J, with 7 bases between. CDR3 length: 13 amino acids. This CDR3 reads CASSPRFNTEAFF. DNA of the CDR3: TGTGCCAGCTCACCCAGGTTCAACACTGAAGCTTTCTTT.

This chain links TRBV6-1 with TRBJ2-7; 9 bases match TRBD2. Germline loops: CDR1 MNHNS, CDR2 SASEGT. This CDR3 has 17 residues. Unmatched junction bases numbered 15, after V lost 4 bases and J lost 5 bases. The CDR3 protein is CASSGVRREGLGHEQYF. The CDR3 bases are TGTGCCAGCAGTGGAGTACGGCGGGAGGGACTGGGGCACGAGCAGTACTTC.

This chain joins TRBV2 and TRBJ2-4, with D tentatively TRBD2 (5 bases). V was shortened by 1 base and J by 1 base, with 11 bases between the two germline ends. The CDR3 is 16 amino acids. Germline V gene sequence: CDR1 SNHLY, CDR2 FYNNEI. This chain's CDR3 is CASSEDPGSAKNIQYF. The CDR3 coding sequence is TGTGCCAGCAGTGAAGACCCGGGATCGGCCAAAAACATTCAGTACTTC. Based on the CDR3 plus reference TRBV2 and TRBJ2-4, the full variable domain is EPEVTQTPSHQVTQMGQEVILRCVPISNHLYFYWYRQILGQKVEFLVSFYNNEISEKSEIFDDQFSVERPDGSNFTLKIRSTKLEDSAMYFCASSEDPGSAKNIQYFGAGTRLSVL.

This clone was observed many times. The V gene is TRBV2, the J gene TRBJ1-5; 8 nucleotides match TRBD1. This CDR3 spans 15 amino acids. The germline V gene encodes CDR1 SNHLY and CDR2 FYNNEI. After removal of 1 base from V and 6 bases from J, the junction contained 5 bases not matched to a gene. CDR3 residues: CASSEVQGARQPQHF. The CDR3 bases are TGTGCCAGCAGTGAAGTGCAGGGGGCACGTCAGCCCCAGCATTTT.

This chain joins TRBV5-4 and TRBJ2-2; 11 bases fit TRBD2. This CDR3 is built from 15 residues. The trim removed 6 bases at V and 1 base at J, leaving 2 bases unmatched. Germline CDR1 SGHNT, CDR2 YYREEE (reference sequence). The CDR3 region has the DNA TGTGCCAGCACCGGACTAGCGGGGAACACCGGGGAGCTGTTTTTT. Amino acid sequence: CASTGLAGNTGELFF.

V and J are TRBV5-1 and TRBJ2-1; 10 bases align to TRBD2. V lost 8 bases and J lost 0; bases outside the gene matches: 8. CDR1 is SGHRS, CDR2 YFSETQ, per germline. The CDR3 sequence is 16 residues long. CDR3 DNA sequence: TGCGCCAGACGACTAGCGGGCTCGAGCTCCTACAATGAGCAGTTCTTC. Translating it yields CARRLAGSSSYNEQFF.

J is TRBJ2-1 and V is TRBV4-2; 7 bases match TRBD2. Trimming at V came to 0 bases and at J to 0 bases, leaving 8 bases not matched to a gene. The CDR3 consists of 18 residues. CDR1 LGHNA and CDR2 YNFKEQ come from the germline V gene. CDR3 sequence: CASSQDSPSGYSYNEQFF. The CDR3 bases are TGTGCCAGCAGCCAAGATTCTCCTAGCGGCTACTCCTACAATGAGCAGTTCTTC.

The chain carries TRBV19 and TRBJ1-5, with D unclear. Germline assignment: CDR1 LNHDA and CDR2 SQIVND (reference sequence). Deletions cut 3 bases from V and 2 bases from J, with 11 bases between. CDR3 size: 15 residues. The CDR3 coding sequence is TGTGCCAGTAGTATTTCTGGGCTCGGCAATCAGCCCCAGCATTTT. Its protein is CASSISGLGNQPQHF.

V gene TRBV27 combines with J gene TRBJ2-7, with a weak D call TRBD2 (5 bases). CDR1 MNHEY and CDR2 SMNVEV come from the germline V gene (reference sequence). V lost 0 bases to trimming and J lost 4 bases, with 10 bases between them. The CDR3 runs to 14 residues. The CDR3 sequence: CASSLSLAGYEQYF. CDR3 sequence (DNA): TGTGCCAGCAGTTTATCTCTAGCTGGGTACGAGCAGTACTTC.

This chain links TRBV4-1 with TRBJ2-2; D is possibly TRBD2 (6 bases). The CDR3 runs to 16 residues. Germline V gene data show CDR1 as MGHRA and CDR2 as YSYEKL. The germline V and J ends were trimmed by 0 bases and 6 bases, with 14 bases remaining between them. The CDR3: CASSQDRVEGPGELFF. The CDR3 DNA reads TGCGCCAGCAGCCAAGATAGGGTGGAGGGGCCCGGGGAGCTGTTTTTT.

This clone occurred once. This rearrangement joins TRBV6-6 to TRBJ1-5; D not certain. Deletions cut 2 bases from V and 7 bases from J, with 12 bases between. Germline CDR1 reads MNHNY; CDR2 reads SVGAGI (reference sequence). The CDR3 loop spans 14 amino acids. The DNA of the CDR3 is TGTGCCAGCAGTTACCCCGGCGTCGGGCAGCCCCAGCATTTT. The encoded protein is CASSYPGVGQPQHF.

The V and J genes are TRBV7-9 and TRBJ2-3; perhaps TRBD2 as D (5 bases). The CDR3 is 17 residues long. CDR1 and CDR2 from the germline V gene are SEHNR and FQNEAQ (reference sequence). V lost 5 bases and J 4 bases, leaving 22 bases between the germline ends. The chain's CDR3 is CASSRPFRGVSADTQYF. CDR3 nucleotide sequence: TGTGCCAGCAGCCGCCCATTTCGGGGTGTGAGTGCAGATACGCAGTATTTT.

CDR3 loop: CARGGEYNEQFF. CDR3 nucleotide sequence: TGTGCCAGGGGGGGAGAGTACAATGAGCAGTTCTTC. This rearrangement joins TRBV7-9 to TRBJ2-1; D might be TRBD2 (6 bases). The germline V and J ends were trimmed by 9 bases and 4 bases, with 10 bases remaining between them. Germline CDR1 reads SEHNR; CDR2 reads FQNEAQ (reference sequence). The CDR3 is 12 residues long.

The gene calls are TRBV11-2 and TRBJ2-6, with 7 nucleotides matching TRBD1. The length of the CDR3 is 18 residues. With V trimmed by 4 bases and J by 0 bases, 9 bases remained unmatched. In germline, CDR1 is SGHAT, CDR2 FQNNGV. DNA for the CDR3: TGTGCCAGCAGCTCTTCCGGGACAGCGAGCTCTGGGGCCAACGTCCTGACTTTC. Amino acid sequence: CASSSSGTASSGANVLTF.

The chain employs TRBV10-3 and TRBJ2-5, with a weak D call TRBD2 (6 bases). Germline assignment: CDR1 ENHRY and CDR2 SYGVKD. Trimming shortened V by 3 bases and J by 5 bases, and 16 bases separated the two germline ends. The CDR3 spans 15 residues. The CDR3 region is CAISDPRGGWETQYF. CDR3 nucleotide sequence: TGTGCCATCAGTGACCCTCGTGGGGGGTGGGAGACCCAGTACTTC.

J is TRBJ2-7 and V is TRBV28; tentative D call: TRBD1 (9 bases). Germline V gene sequence: CDR1 MDHEN, CDR2 SYDVKM. V was cut by 5 bases and J by 6 bases, with 23 bases left in between. This CDR3 is 16 amino acids long. As DNA, the CDR3 is TGTGCCAGCAGTCCCACGGGGGGGACAGGGTACTTCGAGCAGTACTTC. Translating gives CASSPTGGTGYFEQYF.

The count of this clone is one. The genes are TRBV30 and TRBJ1-1; no definite D call. Germline V gives CDR1 GTSNPN, CDR2 SVGIG (reference sequence). This CDR3 region has 14 residues. With 0 bases removed from V and 0 bases from J, the gap between germline ends came to 8 bases. DNA for the CDR3: TGTGCCTGGAGTGTAGTGGCATTGAACACTGAAGCTTTCTTT. Translating it yields CAWSVVALNTEAFF.

The rearrangement uses TRBV6-1 and TRBJ2-3; D uncertain. The V and J ends lost 0 bases and 7 bases respectively, with 8 bases between them. The V gene's germline CDR1 is MNHNS and CDR2 SASEGT. CDR3 size: 13 residues. CDR3 bases: TGTGCCAGCAGTGAAGCGGCCGTCAATACGCAGTATTTT. Translating gives CASSEAAVNTQYF.

The V and J genes are TRBV30 and TRBJ1-2, with D unclear. V lost 0 bases, J lost 6 bases, and 8 bases lay in between. Germline CDR1 reads GTSNPN; CDR2 reads SVGIG (reference sequence). The CDR3 totals 12 residues. CDR3 bases: TGTGCCTGGAGTGTACTCCCTGATGGCTACACCTTC. This sequence encodes CAWSVLPDGYTF.

The chain employs TRBV29-1 and TRBJ2-7; maybe TRBD2 (5 bases). The CDR3 sequence is 11 residues long. The ends were cut back, 7 bases at V and 8 bases at J, with 15 bases in the middle. Germline V CDR1 and CDR2: SQVTM, ANQGSEA. This chain's CDR3 is CSGSRGDQQYF. As DNA, the CDR3 is TGCAGCGGATCCCGGGGAGACCAGCAGTACTTC.